The 20 T cell receptor beta chains below come from one sample, sequenced in a study of T cell repertoires in cytomegalovirus infection (dated by TCRdb to between 2017 and 2020). The run used an Illumina HiSeq 1500. Using fastp at Q25 and MiXCR, TCRdb reprocessed the public reads and kept productive beta chains. Rows matching on CDR3 protein sequence are summarized as one entry with the most common DNA and genes. This sample gives roughly 200,000 distinct CDR3 sequences in total; 35% to 45% of them show up just once. Approximately 59% of the sample lies in the top ten. This specimen's treatment or condition label, per the study, means: in vitro stimulation with specific CMV peptide epitopes to enrich CMV-specific T cells. The antigens for these receptors are not known. The starting material was CD8+ T cells from cultured PBMCs, obtained from culture after CMV antigen stimulation. The receptors stem from a human donor in good health (CMV status not recorded). Some clones in this sample may be carry-over from other donors' samples.

This clonotype came up a few times. The chain recombines TRBV7-6 with TRBJ2-1, with 11 bases that match TRBD2. The germline V gene encodes CDR1 SGHVS and CDR2 FNYEAQ. V shed 4 bases and J 6 bases; nucleotides not matched to a gene: 8. The CDR3 covers 16 residues. CDR3 loop: CASSSAGLAAGNEQFF. DNA of the CDR3: TGTGCCAGCAGCTCAGCGGGACTAGCGGCGGGCAATGAGCAGTTCTTC.

This clonotype was observed a few times. The chain carries TRBV27 and TRBJ1-1; D remains ambiguous. Trimming stripped 0 bases from V and 11 bases from J, with 13 bases between. CDR3 length: 13 residues. Germline-derived CDR1 and CDR2 are MNHEY and SMNVEV (reference sequence). The CDR3 DNA reads as TGTGCCAGCAGTTTATCCCGGACCGCTCGTGCTTTCTTT. This codes for CASSLSRTARAFF.

The gene calls are TRBV2 and TRBJ2-7; D unresolved. Germline-derived CDR1 and CDR2 are SNHLY and FYNNEI. V lost 4 bases and J lost 4, with 14 bases in between. This CDR3 has 14 residues. For the CDR3, the DNA is TGTGCCAGCAGTGGTTTGACTGACTTTTACGAGCAGTACTTC. Translated, it gives CASSGLTDFYEQYF.

The V gene is TRBV7-6, the J gene TRBJ2-1, with 8 bases identical to TRBD2. This CDR3 is 17 amino acids long. Germline V gene data show CDR1 as SGHVS and CDR2 as FNYEAQ. J gave up 2 bases and V 5 bases, and 11 bases lay outside the gene matches. CDR3 in DNA: TGTGCCAGCAGCATTGGTAGGAGCGGGAGCGCCTACAATGAGCAGTTCTTC. Translation gives CASSIGRSGSAYNEQFF.

This clonotype was seen only a few times. This chain connects TRBV12-5 to TRBJ1-2; no firm D call. Trimming removed 5 bases from V and 9 bases from J, with 13 bases in between. The germline V gene has CDR1 LGHNT and CDR2 FRNRAP. The CDR3 contains 12 residues. The CDR3 is CASGPEGFSYTF. In DNA, the CDR3 is TGTGCTAGTGGTCCGGAAGGGTTCAGCTACACCTTC.

The table lists this clonotype with a few counts. V and J are TRBV7-6 and TRBJ2-1; TRBD2 might be the D (6 bases). CDR3 length: 15 residues. Germline values: CDR1 SGHVS, CDR2 FNYEAQ. Trimming cost V 4 bases and J 5 bases, with 15 bases left between them. CDR3 residues: CASSSLLRGDNEQFF. CDR3 DNA sequence: TGTGCCAGCAGCTCCCTTTTGCGGGGCGACAATGAGCAGTTCTTC. The complete variable domain, with remaining parts taken from reference TRBV7-6 and TRBJ2-1, reads GAGVSQSPRYKVTKRGQDVALRCDPISGHVSLYWYRQALGQGPEFLTYFNYEAQQDKSGLPNDRFSAERPEGSISTLTIQRTEQRDSAMYRCASSSLLRGDNEQFFGPGTRLTVL.

This sequence joins TRBV9 and TRBJ1-2; weak D call: TRBD1 (5 bases). The V gene lost 0 bases and the J gene lost 0 bases, with 21 bases spanning the gap. The CDR3 is made up of 19 amino acids. The germline CDR1 and CDR2 sequences are SGDLS and YYNGEE. The chain's CDR3 is CASSVEKEVRDRANYGYTF. Written as DNA, the CDR3 is TGTGCCAGCAGCGTAGAGAAAGAAGTCAGGGACCGAGCTAACTATGGCTACACCTTC.

This clonotype was seen once. This chain uses TRBV7-3 with TRBJ2-1; D remains unclear. Trimming took off 4 bases at V and 9 bases at J, with 10 bases between the two ends. Germline V gene lookup returns CDR1 SGHTA and CDR2 FQGTGA. The CDR3 totals 12 residues. CDR3 amino acids: CASSSLSGEQFF. The CDR3 DNA reads as TGTGCCAGCAGCTCCTTGTCCGGTGAGCAGTTCTTC.

V and J are TRBV15 and TRBJ1-3; TRBD1 is a possible D gene (5 bases). Between the trimmed V and J ends, which lost 0 bases and 2 bases, there was a span of 8 bases. CDR1 and CDR2 from the germline V gene are LNHNV and YYDKDF (reference sequence). This CDR3 contains 15 residues. The CDR3 here is CATSREGGAGNTIYF. The CDR3 nucleotides read TGTGCCACCAGCAGAGAGGGGGGTGCTGGAAACACCATATATTTT.

The chain carries TRBV7-3 and TRBJ2-7; D is undetermined. This CDR3 contains 15 residues. Germline CDR1 is SGHTA and CDR2 is FQGTGA. Between the trimmed V and J ends, which lost 5 bases and 3 bases, there was a span of 17 bases. CDR3 bases: TGTGCCAGCAGCCAACCGCGCGGAATGAACTACGAGCAGTACTTC. It encodes CASSQPRGMNYEQYF.

V is TRBV15 and J is TRBJ2-7, with D perhaps TRBD1 or TRBD2 (5 bases each). Looked up from germline, CDR1 is LNHNV and CDR2 is YYDKDF (reference sequence). Trimming removed 2 bases from V and 7 bases from J, with 21 bases in between. The CDR3 covers 16 residues. The chain's CDR3 is CATSRTGTGKVEEQYF. In DNA form, the CDR3 reads TGTGCCACCAGCAGAACCGGGACCGGCAAGGTTGAAGAGCAGTACTTC.

The rearrangement links TRBV6-6 to TRBJ1-2, with D tentatively TRBD1 (6 bases). Trimming removed 6 bases at V and 0 bases at J, with 14 bases between. Germline CDR1 reads MNHNY; CDR2 reads SVGAGI (reference sequence). This CDR3 region has 15 residues. As DNA, the CDR3 is TGTGCCAGCAGCTTTCGACAGGCCGCTAACTATGGCTACACCTTC. It codes for CASSFRQAANYGYTF.

This clonotype was picked up a small number of times. V gene TRBV7-9 combines with J gene TRBJ2-7, with D perhaps matching TRBD1 (5 bases). V dropped 3 bases and J dropped 3 bases, with 15 bases sitting between them. The CDR3 spans 15 residues. Germline V gene lookup returns CDR1 SEHNR and CDR2 FQNEAQ (reference sequence). CDR3 DNA sequence: TGTGCCAGCAGCTTCGGAACTGTAGGGGACTACGAGCAGTACTTC. Translation: CASSFGTVGDYEQYF.

This clonotype has a handful of counts. The chain employs TRBV6-6 and TRBJ1-2; 7 positions agree with TRBD1. This CDR3 is built from 19 residues. The V gene's germline CDR1 is MNHNY and CDR2 SVGAGI (reference sequence). Trimming at V came to 0 bases and at J to 3 bases, leaving 16 bases not matched to a gene. DNA for the CDR3: TGTGCCAGCAGTTACTCGAAGGGGGCAGGGGAGGAATCCGACTATGGCTACACCTTC. This translates into CASSYSKGAGEESDYGYTF.

The chain's CDR3 is CASSGNSGRGTGELFF. Written as DNA, the CDR3 is TGTGCCAGCAGCGGAAATAGCGGCCGGGGGACCGGGGAGCTGTTTTTT. V is TRBV5-4 and J is TRBJ2-2; D is possibly TRBD2 (6 bases). Germline loops: CDR1 SGHNT, CDR2 YYREEE (reference sequence). The V and J ends lost 4 bases and 5 bases respectively, with 18 bases between them. The CDR3 has 16 amino acids. Full variable domain (missing parts from reference TRBV5-4 and TRBJ2-2): ETGVTQSPTHLIKTRGQQVTLRCSSQSGHNTVSWYQQALGQGPQFIFQYYREEENGRGNFPPRFSGLQFPNYSSELNVNALELDDSALYLCASSGNSGRGTGELFFGEGSRLTVL.

This clonotype has only a few counts. CDR3 DNA: TGTGCCAGCAGCATCCTCGGCGGGGAGCTGTTTTTT. Its translation: CASSILGGELFF. The rearrangement joins TRBV27 to TRBJ2-2; no clear D. The germline V gene encodes CDR1 MNHEY and CDR2 SMNVEV (reference sequence). V was cut by 6 bases and J by 7 bases, with 9 bases left in between. The CDR3 is 12 amino acids.

This chain joins TRBV6-2 or TRBV6-3 and TRBJ1-5; 7 bases line up with TRBD1. V trimming: 7 bases; J trimming: 0 bases; junction bases outside the gene matches: 6. CDR3 length: 15 residues. Looked up from germline, CDR1 is MNHEY and CDR2 is SVGEGT. The CDR3 DNA reads TGTGCCAGCAAGGGGGCTCTTTATAGCAATCAGCCCCAGCATTTT. It codes for CASKGALYSNQPQHF.

The V call is TRBV7-8, the J call TRBJ2-3; the match to TRBD2 covers 9 bases. This CDR3 has 17 residues. The V segment lost 5 bases and the J segment 4 bases; nucleotides outside the gene matches: 13. Germline V gene sequence: CDR1 SGHVS, CDR2 FQNEAQ. CDR3: CASSQSRGRGVADTQYF. The CDR3 DNA sequence: TGTGCCAGCAGCCAAAGCCGCGGGAGGGGTGTGGCAGATACGCAGTATTTT.

The sample holds a few counts of this clonotype. This chain links TRBV27 with TRBJ1-1; D unclear. CDR1 and CDR2 (germline): MNHEY, SMNVEV (reference sequence). The CDR3 is 13 amino acids. Trimming left V 7 bases short and J 0 bases short, with 9 bases between. The CDR3 here is CASKQPMNTEAFF. CDR3 coding DNA: TGTGCCAGCAAACAGCCCATGAACACTGAAGCTTTCTTT.

The rearrangement links TRBV19 to TRBJ1-5; no clear D gene. CDR1 is LNHDA, CDR2 SQIVND, per germline (reference sequence). V shed 6 bases and J shed 6 bases, with 21 bases lying between them. CDR3 size: 16 residues. This CDR3 is CASSEDRAHARQPQHF. CDR3 in DNA: TGTGCCAGTAGCGAGGACCGGGCCCATGCGCGTCAGCCCCAGCATTTT.